The text below deals with one T cell receptor (beta chain). This specimen comes from a study of shared clonotypes between healthy human individuals. Per the original data handling: Filtering differed since immunoSEQ provided only junctions, with no quality scores. Libraries were prepared by immunoSEQ multiplex PCR; TCRdb keeps only in-frame clonotypes and omits some of them. The DNA was the basis for D and trimming; V, J and clone size are from that table. The sample comprises about 2.1 million clones, around 95% of which are singletons, and approximately 1.7% rests with the top ten. Naive CD8 cells lacked CD45RO, underwent positive selection for CCR7 and left out terminally differentiated effector memory CD45RA+ cells. This CDR3 contains 15 residues. V lost 5 bases, J lost 5 bases, and 18 bases lay in between. Germline CDR1 and CDR2: SGHVS and FNYEAQ.

This sequence originates from a man between 18 and 35 years old in good health. Some clones in this sample may be carry-over from other donors' samples. Sequenced input: naive CD8+ T cells from PBMCs. The chain is built from TRBV7-6 and TRBJ2-5, with D perhaps TRBD2 (6 bases). The CDR3 spells CASSTTSGRLETQYF. CDR3 sequence (DNA): TGTGCCAGCAGCACAACGTCCGGGAGACTGGAGACCCAGTACTTC. Complete variable domain (other parts from reference TRBV7-6 and TRBJ2-5): GAGVSQSPRYKVTKRGQDVALRCDPISGHVSLYWYRQALGQGPEFLTYFNYEAQQDKSGLPNDRFSAERPEGSISTLTIQRTEQRDSAMYRCASSTTSGRLETQYFGPGTRLLVL.